This T cell receptor beta chain was recovered during a study of T cell changes during pregnancy in multiple sclerosis (dated by TCRdb to about 2019). General notes on the study: Changes in the T cell repertoire over the course of pregnancy were examined in this study in women with multiple sclerosis.

As regards this clone: Its antigen is unknown. No much larger clone is present one base from it, and per-base qualities are unavailable.

Receptor amplification or capture employed the immunoSEQ multiplex PCR assay. Not all clones reach the TCRdb copy of this immuneACCESS table, which keeps in-frame sequences only. Checked studies attribute under half of the gap to unresolved V genes and leave the rest unexplained. Here the sample has about 100,000 clones; around 94% occur a single time. Together, the top ten hold 1.2% of the sample. Sequenced here: peripheral blood, sampled in the second trimester of pregnancy. The clonotype comes from a female donor with multiple sclerosis, enrolled in a pregnancy study.

The DNA sequence reads TGTGCCAGCAGCCCATCGCCAGGGCGGCAGTACTTC. Its protein reads: CASSPSPGRQYF. This sequence uses TRBV7-9 and TRBJ2-7; tentative D gene TRBD1, with 5 bases matching. V is clipped by 5 bases and J by 9 bases, and the sequence between their germline boundaries is 14 bases long. The CDR3 spans 12 residues, from the cysteine through the phenylalanine. Only CDR3 DNA remains: 36 bases, in frame from the first base. The germline V gene (reference sequence) sets CDR1 to SEHNR and CDR2 to FQNEAQ.